The 4 T cell receptor beta chains below come from one sample, sequenced in a study of PD-1 blockade in classical Hodgkin lymphoma. Stated time point: cycle 4 day 1 (C4D1), after less than 7 weeks of nivolumab. Every one of the patients relapsed after autologous stem cell transplantation (brentuximab vedotin exposure was variable). Magnetic negative selection isolated CD8+ T cells from thawed PBMCs. Data came from immunoSEQ multiplex PCR; TCRdb stores just in-frame clones and leaves some out. The profile covers 12,000 or so clones, with roughly 81% appearing a single time and about 35% taken by the ten largest. The source material was CD8+ T cells from blood, sampled before the fourth cycle of nivolumab. These receptors were obtained from a human donor with classical Hodgkin lymphoma. The donor label of this sample is uncertain.

The rearrangement joins TRBV2 to TRBJ2-2; no reliable D call. Trimming shortened V by 8 bases and J by 1 base, and 5 bases separated the two germline ends. Germline V gene data show CDR1 as SNHLY and CDR2 as FYNNEI. This CDR3 has 12 amino acids. The CDR3 DNA sequence: TGTGCCAGCGTGTGGAACACCGGGGAGCTGTTTTTT. Translation gives CASVWNTGELFF.

The rearrangement joins TRBV4-1 to TRBJ2-1; TRBD2 agrees at 7 bases. With V trimmed by 4 bases and J by 9 bases, 9 bases remained unmatched. CDR1 and CDR2 from the germline V gene are MGHRA and YSYEKL. This CDR3 comprises 14 residues. CDR3: CASSRGAGRVEQFF. Written as DNA, the CDR3 is TGCGCCAGCAGCCGGGGAGCGGGAAGGGTTGAGCAGTTCTTC.

This sequence joins TRBV5-5 and TRBJ2-7; D possibly corresponds to TRBD1 (7 bases). The CDR3 totals 14 residues. Germline V CDR1 and CDR2: SGHKS, YYEKEE (reference sequence). The V end was cut by 6 bases, the J end by 5 bases, with 18 bases between. The CDR3 loop is CASTLTGTPHEQYF. The CDR3 DNA follows: TGTGCCAGCACCCTGACAGGGACTCCCCACGAGCAGTACTTC.

This clone has just one count. The genes are TRBV10-2 and TRBJ2-7; D tentatively reads TRBD1 or TRBD2 (5 bases each). Deletions cut 3 bases from V and 3 bases from J, with 9 bases between. The length of the CDR3 is 13 residues. Germline V gene lookup returns CDR1 WSHSY and CDR2 SAAADI. The CDR3 DNA sequence: TGCGCCAGCAGTGACGGGGCCTACTACGAGCAGTACTTC. Residues: CASSDGAYYEQYF.